A selection of T cell receptor beta chains follows, all from one sample in a study of long-term antiretroviral therapy in people with HIV. Assay: immunoSEQ multiplex PCR; the TCRdb copy retains only in-frame clones and omits some. The sample contains about 19,000 clones, over 60% of which appear only once. The sample here was unsorted PBMCs, taken 0.5 years before starting antiretroviral therapy. These receptor sequences come from a woman in her 50s with HIV. CDR3s include the opening cysteine and the closing phenylalanine or tryptophan. D genes are given only for firm matches. Clone size appears in some rows only: once, few, many, or a class for an expanded clone.

d_call clone_size j_call cdr3_length v_call cdr3_nt cdr3_aa
. . TRBJ2-2 17 TRBV4-1 TGCGCCAGCAGCCAAGATAAAAGTTTCCCGAACACCGGGGAGCTGTTTTTT CASSQDKSFPNTGELFF
. . TRBJ2-5 16 TRBV5-1 TGCGCCAGCAGCTTGTCAATAATCCAGGGACAAGAGACCCAGTACTTC CASSLSIIQGQETQYF
TRBD1 once TRBJ2-3 13 TRBV19 TGTGCCAGTAGGGAACAGGGGACGAATACGCAGTATTTT CASREQGTNTQYF
. . TRBJ2-1 19 TRBV4-1 TGCGCCAGCAGCCAAGACGCCAAAATCACTCCACACTCATACAATGAGCAGTTCTTC CASSQDAKITPHSYNEQFF
. . TRBJ1-1 17 TRBV6-4 TGTGCCAGCAGTGACCTAACCGGGGCCCCCATGAACACTGAAGCTTTCTTT CASSDLTGAPMNTEAFF
. few TRBJ1-2 13 TRBV9 TGTGCCAGCAGCGTAGGACAGAACTATGGCTACACCTTC CASSVGQNYGYTF
TRBD1 . TRBJ2-1 15 TRBV5-1 TGCGCCAGCGCCAATAACAGGGGAACCTACAATGAGCAGTTCTTC CASANNRGTYNEQFF
. . TRBJ2-2 13 TRBV2 TGTGCCAGCGTACAGGGTTACACCGGGGAGCTGTTTTTT CASVQGYTGELFF
. . TRBJ1-5 13 TRBV30 TGTGCCTGGAGCCTATCCGGGGATCAGCCCCAGCATTTT CAWSLSGDQPQHF
. . TRBJ2-7 14 TRBV7-3 TGTGCCAGCAGCTCCCGTGCCGGGGATTACGAGCAGTACTTC CASSSRAGDYEQYF
. . TRBJ1-2 13 TRBV10-3 TGTGCCATCAGCCCGACAGTTCCCTATGGCTACACCTTC CAISPTVPYGYTF
. . TRBJ1-6 16 TRBV30 TGTGCCTGGAGTGGCGAACAGGGACGGATTAATTCACCCCTCCACTTT CAWSGEQGRINSPLHF
TRBD1 . TRBJ1-1 17 TRBV7-8 TGTGCCAGCAGCTTAACTCCGGGACAGGGACTGAACACTGAAGCTTTCTTT CASSLTPGQGLNTEAFF
. . TRBJ1-2 14 TRBV18 TGTGCCAGCTCGCAAGAGGACAGTAACTATGGCTACACCTTC CASSQEDSNYGYTF
TRBD1 . TRBJ2-5 14 TRBV5-1 TGCGCCAGTTCCTGGACAGGGGGAAAAGAGACCCAGTACTTC CASSWTGGKETQYF
. . TRBJ2-7 15 TRBV4-1 TGCGCCAGCAGCCAAGATTACAGGATCTACTACGAGCAGTACTTC CASSQDYRIYYEQYF
. . TRBJ1-3 14 TRBV28 TGTGCCAGCATCGGGGGCGCGTATGGAAACACCATATATTTT CASIGGAYGNTIYF
. once TRBJ1-1 15 TRBV19 TGTGCCAGTAGTATCGACGGGAGTTTGAACACTGAAGCTTTCTTT CASSIDGSLNTEAFF
. few TRBJ1-6 14 TRBV5-4 TGTGCCAGCAGCTTGGGCAGGGATAATTCACCCCTCCACTTT CASSLGRDNSPLHF
. . TRBJ1-4 16 TRBV28 TGTGCCAGCAGTCCCTCGACGGGCGCAACTAATGAAAAACTGTTTTTT CASSPSTGATNEKLFF